Detailed here is one TCR beta chain. Generated by immunoSEQ multiplex PCR, the TCRdb table keeps only in-frame clones and is missing some. The sample has 35,000 to 55,000 clones; about 91% are singletons. This sample is drawn from a study of control samples from healthy donors and cancer patients. Per the germline V gene, CDR1 is LNHDA and CDR2 is SQIVND (reference sequence). CDR3 size: 17 residues. Losses at the gene ends were 6 bases for V and 7 bases for J; bases not matched to a gene: 11. This clonotype was sampled from a middle-aged woman with head and neck cancer. The chain carries TRBV19 and TRBJ2-1, with TRBD2 identical over 14 bases. The sample consisted of PBMCs. CDR3 sequence reads: CASRETSGRVRGNEQFF. The CDR3 bases are TGTGCCAGTAGGGAGACTAGCGGGAGGGTTCGTGGGAATGAGCAGTTCTTC.